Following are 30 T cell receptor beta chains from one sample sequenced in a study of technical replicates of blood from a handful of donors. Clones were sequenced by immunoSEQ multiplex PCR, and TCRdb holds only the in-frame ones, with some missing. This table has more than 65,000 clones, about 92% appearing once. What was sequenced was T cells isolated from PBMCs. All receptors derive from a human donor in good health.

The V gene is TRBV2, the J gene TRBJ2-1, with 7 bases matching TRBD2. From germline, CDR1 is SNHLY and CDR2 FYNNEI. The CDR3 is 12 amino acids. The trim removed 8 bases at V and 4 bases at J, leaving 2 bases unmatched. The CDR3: CASGGLYNEQFF. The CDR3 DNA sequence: TGTGCCAGCGGGGGACTATACAATGAGCAGTTCTTC. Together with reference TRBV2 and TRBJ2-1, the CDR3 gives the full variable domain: EPEVTQTPSHQVTQMGQEVILRCVPISNHLYFYWYRQILGQKVEFLVSFYNNEISEKSEIFDDQFSVERPDGSNFTLKIRSTKLEDSAMYFCASGGLYNEQFFGPGTRLTVL.

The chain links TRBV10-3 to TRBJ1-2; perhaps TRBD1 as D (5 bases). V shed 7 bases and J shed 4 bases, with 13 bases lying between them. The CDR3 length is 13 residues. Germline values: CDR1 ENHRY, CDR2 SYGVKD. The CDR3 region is CAITQGEGYGYTF. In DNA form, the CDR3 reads TGTGCCATCACACAAGGGGAGGGCTATGGCTACACCTTC.

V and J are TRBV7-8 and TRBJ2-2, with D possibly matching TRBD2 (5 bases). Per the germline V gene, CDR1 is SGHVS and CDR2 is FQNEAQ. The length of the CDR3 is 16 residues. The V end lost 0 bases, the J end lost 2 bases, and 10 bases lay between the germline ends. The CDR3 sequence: CASSLAGVYNTGELFF. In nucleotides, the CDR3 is TGTGCCAGCAGCTTAGCGGGAGTGTATAACACCGGGGAGCTGTTTTTT.

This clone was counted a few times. The DNA for the CDR3 is TGCGCCAGCAGCTTGTGGGGAGTCCTCGTGGGTGAAAAACTGTTTTTT. Encoded protein: CASSLWGVLVGEKLFF. V is TRBV5-1 and J is TRBJ1-4, with D uncertain. Germline CDR1 is SGHRS and CDR2 is YFSETQ. This CDR3 region has 16 residues. V lost 1 base and J 7 bases, leaving 17 bases between the germline ends.

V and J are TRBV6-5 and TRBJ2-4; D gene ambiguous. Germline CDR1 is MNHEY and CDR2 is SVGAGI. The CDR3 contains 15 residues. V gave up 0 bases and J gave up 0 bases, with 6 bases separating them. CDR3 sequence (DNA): TGTGCCAGCAGTTACTCTCCCGTAGCCAAAAACATTCAGTACTTC. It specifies CASSYSPVAKNIQYF.

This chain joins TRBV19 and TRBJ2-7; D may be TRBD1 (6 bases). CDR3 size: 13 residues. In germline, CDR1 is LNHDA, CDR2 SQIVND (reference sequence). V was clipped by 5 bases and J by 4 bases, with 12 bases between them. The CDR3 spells CASSSQDRYEQYF. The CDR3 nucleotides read TGTGCCAGTAGTTCGCAGGACAGATACGAGCAGTACTTC.

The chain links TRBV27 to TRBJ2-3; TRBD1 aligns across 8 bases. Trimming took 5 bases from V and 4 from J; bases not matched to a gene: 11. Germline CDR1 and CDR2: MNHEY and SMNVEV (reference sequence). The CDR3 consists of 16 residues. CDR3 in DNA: TGTGCCAGCAGTCTAGGGGGGACAGGAGCATCAGATACGCAGTATTTT. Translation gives CASSLGGTGASDTQYF.

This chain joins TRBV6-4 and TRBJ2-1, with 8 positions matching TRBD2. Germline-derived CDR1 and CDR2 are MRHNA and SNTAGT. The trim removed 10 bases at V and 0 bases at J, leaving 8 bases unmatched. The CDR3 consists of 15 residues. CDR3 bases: TGTGCCAACGCGCTTAGCGGGACCTCCTACAATGAGCAGTTCTTC. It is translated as CANALSGTSYNEQFF.

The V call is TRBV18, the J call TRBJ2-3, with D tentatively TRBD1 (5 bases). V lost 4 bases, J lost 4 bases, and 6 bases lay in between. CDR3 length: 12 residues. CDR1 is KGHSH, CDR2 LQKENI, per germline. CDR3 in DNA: TGTGCCAGCTCACAGGGGCCAGATACGCAGTATTTT. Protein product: CASSQGPDTQYF.

The CDR3, as DNA: TGTGCCAGCAGCGAGCCAGGGGGTGCGGCTGAAGCTTTCTTT. As protein: CASSEPGGAAEAFF. The V and J genes are TRBV9 and TRBJ1-1; 7 nucleotides align to TRBD1. Germline values: CDR1 SGDLS, CDR2 YYNGEE. V dropped 3 bases and J dropped 6; count of bases not matched to a gene: 8. CDR3 length equals 14 residues.

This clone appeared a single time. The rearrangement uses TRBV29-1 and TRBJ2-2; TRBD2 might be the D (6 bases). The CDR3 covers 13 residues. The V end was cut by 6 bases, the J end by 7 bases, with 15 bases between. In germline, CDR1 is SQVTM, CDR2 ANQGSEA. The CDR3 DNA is TGCAGCGTCTCAGCTTCCGGGGGCGGGGAGCTGTTTTTT. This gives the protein CSVSASGGGELFF.

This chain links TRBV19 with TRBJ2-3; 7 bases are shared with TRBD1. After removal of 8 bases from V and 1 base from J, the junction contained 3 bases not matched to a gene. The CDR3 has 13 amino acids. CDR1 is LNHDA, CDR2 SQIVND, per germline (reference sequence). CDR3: CASLGQRTDTQYF. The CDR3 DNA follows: TGTGCCAGTTTGGGACAGCGCACAGATACGCAGTATTTT.

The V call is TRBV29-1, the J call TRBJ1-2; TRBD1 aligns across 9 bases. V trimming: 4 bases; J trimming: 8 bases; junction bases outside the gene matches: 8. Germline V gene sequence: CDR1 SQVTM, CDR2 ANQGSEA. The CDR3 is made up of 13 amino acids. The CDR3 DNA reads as TGCAGCGTTGTAGGGACAGGGAGAAGCGGCTACACCTTC. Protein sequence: CSVVGTGRSGYTF.

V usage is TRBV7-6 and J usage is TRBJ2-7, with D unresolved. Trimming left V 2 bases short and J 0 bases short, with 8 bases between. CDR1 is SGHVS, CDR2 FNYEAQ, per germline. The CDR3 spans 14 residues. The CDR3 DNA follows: TGTGCCAGCAGCTTATTACTTCTCTCCTACGAGCAGTACTTC. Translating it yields CASSLLLLSYEQYF.

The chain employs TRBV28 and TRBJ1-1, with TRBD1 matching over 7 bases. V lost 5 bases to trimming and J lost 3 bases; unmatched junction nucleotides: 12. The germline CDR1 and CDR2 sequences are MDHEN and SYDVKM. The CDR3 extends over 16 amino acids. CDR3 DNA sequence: TGTGCCAGCAGTCAAAACCCGACAGGGCCCTACACTGAAGCTTTCTTT. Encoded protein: CASSQNPTGPYTEAFF.

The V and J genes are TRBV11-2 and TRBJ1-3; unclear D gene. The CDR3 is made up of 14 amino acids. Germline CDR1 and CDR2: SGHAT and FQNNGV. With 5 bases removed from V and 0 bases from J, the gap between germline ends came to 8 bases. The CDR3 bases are TGTGCCAGCAGCCCGCAGGTCTCTGGAAACACCATATATTTT. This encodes CASSPQVSGNTIYF.

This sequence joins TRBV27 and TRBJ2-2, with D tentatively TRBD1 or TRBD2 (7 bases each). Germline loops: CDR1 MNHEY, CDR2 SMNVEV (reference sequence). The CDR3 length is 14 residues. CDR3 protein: CASGTASGTGELFF. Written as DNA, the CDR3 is TGTGCGAGCGGGACAGCCTCTGGGACCGGGGAGCTGTTTTTT.

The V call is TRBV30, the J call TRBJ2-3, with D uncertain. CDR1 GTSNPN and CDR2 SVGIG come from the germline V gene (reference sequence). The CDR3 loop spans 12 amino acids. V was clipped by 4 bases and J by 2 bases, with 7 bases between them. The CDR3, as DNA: TGTGCCTGGAATTCATTCACAGATACGCAGTATTTT. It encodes CAWNSFTDTQYF.

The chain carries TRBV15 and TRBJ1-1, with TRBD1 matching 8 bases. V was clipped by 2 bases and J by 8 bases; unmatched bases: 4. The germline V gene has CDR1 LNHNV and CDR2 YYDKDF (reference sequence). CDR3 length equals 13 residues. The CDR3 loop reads CATSRTGQGEAFF. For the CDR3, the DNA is TGTGCCACCAGCAGAACAGGACAGGGAGAAGCTTTCTTT. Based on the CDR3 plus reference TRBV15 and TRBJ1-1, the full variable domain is DAMVIQNPRYQVTQFGKPVTLSCSQTLNHNVMYWYQQKSSQAPKLLFHYYDKDFNNEADTPDNFQSRRPNTSFCFLDIRSPGLGDTAMYLCATSRTGQGEAFFGQGTRLTVV.

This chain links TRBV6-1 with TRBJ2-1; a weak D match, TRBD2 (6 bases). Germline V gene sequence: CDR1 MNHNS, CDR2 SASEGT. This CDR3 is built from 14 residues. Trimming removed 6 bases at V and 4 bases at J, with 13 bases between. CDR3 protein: CASSPTGGYNEQFF. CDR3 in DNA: TGTGCCAGCAGCCCGACCGGGGGTTACAATGAGCAGTTCTTC.

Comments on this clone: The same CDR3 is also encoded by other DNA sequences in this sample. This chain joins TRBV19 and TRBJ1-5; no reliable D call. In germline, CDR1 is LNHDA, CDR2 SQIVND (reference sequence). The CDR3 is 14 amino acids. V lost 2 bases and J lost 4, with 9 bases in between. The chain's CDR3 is CASSISGGNQPQHF. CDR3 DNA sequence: TGTGCCAGTAGTATATCCGGTGGTAATCAGCCCCAGCATTTT.

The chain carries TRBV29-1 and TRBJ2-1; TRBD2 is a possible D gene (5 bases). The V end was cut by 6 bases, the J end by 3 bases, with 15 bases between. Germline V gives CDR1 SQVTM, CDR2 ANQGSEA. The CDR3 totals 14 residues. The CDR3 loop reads CSVGPGWSYNEQFF. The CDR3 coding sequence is TGCAGCGTGGGCCCGGGATGGAGCTACAATGAGCAGTTCTTC.

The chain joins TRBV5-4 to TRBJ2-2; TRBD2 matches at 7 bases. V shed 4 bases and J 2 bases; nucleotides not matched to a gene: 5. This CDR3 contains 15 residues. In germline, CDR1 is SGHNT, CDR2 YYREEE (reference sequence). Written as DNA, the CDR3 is TGTGCCAGCAGCCGAAGAGCGGGAAACACCGGGGAGCTGTTTTTT. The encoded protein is CASSRRAGNTGELFF.

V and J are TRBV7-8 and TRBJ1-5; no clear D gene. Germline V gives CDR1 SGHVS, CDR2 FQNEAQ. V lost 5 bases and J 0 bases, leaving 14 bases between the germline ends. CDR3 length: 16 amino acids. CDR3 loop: CASSHYGSYSNQPQHF. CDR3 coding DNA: TGTGCCAGCAGCCACTACGGATCATATAGCAATCAGCCCCAGCATTTT. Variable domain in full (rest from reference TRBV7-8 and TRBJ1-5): GAGVSQSPRYKVAKRGQDVALRCDPISGHVSLFWYQQALGQGPEFLTYFQNEAQLDKSGLPSDRFFAERPEGSVSTLKIQRTQQEDSAVYLCASSHYGSYSNQPQHFGDGTRLSIL.

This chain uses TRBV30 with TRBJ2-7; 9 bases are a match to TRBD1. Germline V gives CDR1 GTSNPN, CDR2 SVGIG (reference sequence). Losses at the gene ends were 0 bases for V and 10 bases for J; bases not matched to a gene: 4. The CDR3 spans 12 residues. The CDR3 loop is CAWSVQGAEQYF. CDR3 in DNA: TGTGCCTGGAGTGTACAGGGGGCGGAACAGTACTTC.

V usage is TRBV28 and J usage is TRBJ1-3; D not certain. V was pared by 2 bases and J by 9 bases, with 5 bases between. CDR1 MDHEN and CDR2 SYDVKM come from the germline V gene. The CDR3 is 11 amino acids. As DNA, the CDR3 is TGTGCCAGCAGTTTAAATAGCACCATATATTTT. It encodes CASSLNSTIYF.

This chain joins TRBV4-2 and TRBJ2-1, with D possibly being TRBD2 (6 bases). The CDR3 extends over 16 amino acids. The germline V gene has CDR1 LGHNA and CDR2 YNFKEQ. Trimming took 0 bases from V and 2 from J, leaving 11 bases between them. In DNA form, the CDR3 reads TGTGCCAGCAGCCAAGATCAAAGCGGGCCCTACAATGAGCAGTTCTTC. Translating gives CASSQDQSGPYNEQFF.

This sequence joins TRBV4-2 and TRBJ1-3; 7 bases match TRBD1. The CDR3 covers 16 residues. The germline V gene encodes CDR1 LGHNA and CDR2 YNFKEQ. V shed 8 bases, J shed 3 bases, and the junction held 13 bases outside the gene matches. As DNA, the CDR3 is TGTGCCAGCGCCCCTACTCCAGGGGGTATTGGAAACACCATATATTTT. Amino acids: CASAPTPGGIGNTIYF.

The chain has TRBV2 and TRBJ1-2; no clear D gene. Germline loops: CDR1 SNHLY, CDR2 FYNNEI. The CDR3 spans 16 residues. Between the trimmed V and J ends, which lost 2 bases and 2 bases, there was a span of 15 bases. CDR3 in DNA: TGTGCCAGCAGTGAACTAAGGACTGTTGGGAACTATGGCTACACCTTC. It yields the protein CASSELRTVGNYGYTF. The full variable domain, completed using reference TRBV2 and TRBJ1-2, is EPEVTQTPSHQVTQMGQEVILRCVPISNHLYFYWYRQILGQKVEFLVSFYNNEISEKSEIFDDQFSVERPDGSNFTLKIRSTKLEDSAMYFCASSELRTVGNYGYTFGSGTRLTVV.

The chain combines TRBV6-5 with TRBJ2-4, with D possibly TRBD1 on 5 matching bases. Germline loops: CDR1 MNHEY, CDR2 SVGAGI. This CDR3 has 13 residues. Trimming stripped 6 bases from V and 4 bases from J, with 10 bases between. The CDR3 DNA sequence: TGTGCCAGCAGCAGCACAGGAAAAAACATTCAGTACTTC. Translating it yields CASSSTGKNIQYF.